The present T cell receptor (beta chain) was sequenced within a study of shared clonotypes between healthy human individuals. Study-wide background: The cohort had a couple of women and a few men, ages 18 to 49.

Donors included only healthy HIV-negative adults lacking recent acute infections or vaccinations. The CD4+ fraction was divided into a CD45RA+ naive subset and a CD45RA-negative memory subset. Sequencing used immunoSEQ multiplex PCR; TCRdb keeps in-frame clones, though not all of them. The data hold approximately 1.5 million clones, with around 98% observed a single time. The sample comprised naive CD4+ T cells sorted from blood. Subset indicated: CD45RA+ positively selected. The receptor was derived from a man aged 25 to 40 in good health.

CDR3 DNA sequence: TGTGCCAGCGCGACTAGTCCCGGGGAGCTGTTTTTT. This sequence encodes CASATSPGELFF. The chain joins TRBV28 to TRBJ2-2; perhaps TRBD2 as D (6 bases). This CDR3 has 12 residues. Germline-derived CDR1 and CDR2 are MDHEN and SYDVKM. Trimming pared 8 bases from V and 6 bases from J, leaving 10 bases between.